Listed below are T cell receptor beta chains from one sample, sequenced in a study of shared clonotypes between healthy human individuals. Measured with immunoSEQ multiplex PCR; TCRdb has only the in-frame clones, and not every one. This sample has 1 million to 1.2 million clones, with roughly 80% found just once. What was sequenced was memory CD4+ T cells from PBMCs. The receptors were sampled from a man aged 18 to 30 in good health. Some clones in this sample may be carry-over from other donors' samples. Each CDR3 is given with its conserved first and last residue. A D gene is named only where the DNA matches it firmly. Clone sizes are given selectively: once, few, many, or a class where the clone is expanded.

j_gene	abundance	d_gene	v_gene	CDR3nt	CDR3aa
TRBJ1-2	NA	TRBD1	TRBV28	TGTGCCAGCAGTTATGGGACAGGGGGAGAATATGGCTACACCTTC	CASSYGTGGEYGYTF
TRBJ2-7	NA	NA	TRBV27	TGTGCCAGCAGTTTACGCACAGGGATCGGCGAGCAGTACTTC	CASSLRTGIGEQYF
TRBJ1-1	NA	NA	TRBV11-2	TGTGCCAGCAGCTGGCCCCCCGGGGGCTCCGGCACTGAAGCTTTCTTT	CASSWPPGGSGTEAFF
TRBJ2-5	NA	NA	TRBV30	TGTGCCTGGAGTGTAGGGGGGGGGAAAGAGACCCAGTACTTC	CAWSVGGGKETQYF
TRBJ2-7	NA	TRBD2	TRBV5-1	TGCGCCAGCAGCTATACTAGCGGCCGCTCCTACGAGCAGTACTTC	CASSYTSGRSYEQYF
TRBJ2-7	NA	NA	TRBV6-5	TGTGCCAGCAGTTACTCATTTGCCCAGGGCGGCGAGCAGTACTTC	CASSYSFAQGGEQYF
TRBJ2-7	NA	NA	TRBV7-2	TGTGCCAGCAGTTTCCAGACTCACTCGGGGTACGAGCAGTACTTC	CASSFQTHSGYEQYF
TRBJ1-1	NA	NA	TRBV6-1	TGTGCCAGCCAGGAAAGAGGGATGGGCACTGAAGCTTTCTTT	CASQERGMGTEAFF
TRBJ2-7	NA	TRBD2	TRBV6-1	TGTGCCAGCAGTGAAGCTAGCGGGAGCTCCTACGAGCAGTACTTC	CASSEASGSSYEQYF
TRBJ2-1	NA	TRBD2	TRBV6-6	TGTGCCAGCAGTTCTCGGGGTAGCGGGAGCAATGAGCAGTTCTTC	CASSSRGSGSNEQFF
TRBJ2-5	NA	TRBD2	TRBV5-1	TGCGCCAGCAGTTCGGGGGGTGAGAAAGAGACCCAGTACTTC	CASSSGGEKETQYF
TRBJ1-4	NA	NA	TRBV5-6	TGTGCCAGCAGCGGATGGACAGAGGCAACTAATGAAAAACTGTTTTTT	CASSGWTEATNEKLFF
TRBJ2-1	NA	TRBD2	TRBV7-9	TGTGCCAGCAGCCACTCGGGACTAGCGTACAATGAGCAGTTCTTC	CASSHSGLAYNEQFF
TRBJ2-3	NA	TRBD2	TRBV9	TGTGCCAGCAGCGTAGGTTTAACCAGCGGGACGGAGGATACGCAGTATTTT	CASSVGLTSGTEDTQYF
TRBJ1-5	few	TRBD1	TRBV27	TGTGCCAGCAGTGCGACCGGGACAGGGACTCAGCCCCAGCATTTT	CASSATGTGTQPQHF
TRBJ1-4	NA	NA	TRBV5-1	TGCGCCAGCAGTAGGGGGGCGGCCGATGAAAAACTGTTTTTT	CASSRGAADEKLFF
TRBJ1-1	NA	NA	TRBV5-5	TGTGCCAGCAGCTTGGTTGGGAAGCGGGACACTGAAGCTTTCTTT	CASSLVGKRDTEAFF
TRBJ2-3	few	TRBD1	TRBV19	TGTGCCAGTAGCCTTTACCGTGGGGGACAGACAACAGATACGCAGTATTTT	CASSLYRGGQTTDTQYF
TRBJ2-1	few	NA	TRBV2	TGTGCCAGCAGGTGGTTCGGCAATGAGCAGTTCTTC	CASRWFGNEQFF
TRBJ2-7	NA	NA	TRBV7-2	TGTGCCAGCAGCTTAGAGGGCGGAACGCCCCCCCTCGAGCAGTACTTC	CASSLEGGTPPLEQYF
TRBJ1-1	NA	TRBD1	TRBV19	TGTGCCAGTAGTATCCGGACAGGGGTATTGAACACTGAAGCTTTCTTT	CASSIRTGVLNTEAFF
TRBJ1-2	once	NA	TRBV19	TGTGCCAGTAGTATATACGGGGGCGGCTACACCTTC	CASSIYGGGYTF
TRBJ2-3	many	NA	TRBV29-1	TGCAGCACTCCGGGACGGCAATCGAACACAGATACGCAGTATTTT	CSTPGRQSNTDTQYF
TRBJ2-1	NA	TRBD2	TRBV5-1	TGCGCCAGCAGCATTGGGACTAGCGGGACCACCCTCGAGCAGTTCTTC	CASSIGTSGTTLEQFF